This TCR beta chain was retrieved from a study of blood T cell repertoires in COVID-19 (dated by TCRdb to 2020 to 2022). Looking at the study overall: The collaborator samples originated in the United States, Italy and Spain and spanned the acute and convalescent phases of COVID-19. The material from the prospective study consisted of cDNA or gDNA derived from T cells, B-cell-depleted T cells, or PBMCs. Deeply sampled blood TCRbeta repertoires from subjects exposed to, actively infected with, or recovered from COVID-19 were included in the dataset. The repertoires were released in a freely available public database intended as a resource for research on the immune response to SARS-CoV-2. The samples were drawn from two sources: the first 160 participants of the ongoing ImmuneRACE study, and 1,200 or so subjects contributed by 6 global collaborators. A de-identified subject ID, COVID-19 status, age in years and sex were almost always included in the sample metadata. Where HLA class I and class II types were available, the types were taken from metadata supplied by the sample provider, not from assay-based typing.

The study at large found these results: Clinical and demographic metadata were provided uncurated, with the amount varying by source and participant.

TCRbeta CDR3 regions were amplified from genomic DNA using the immunoSEQ Assay, a bias-controlled multiplex PCR. The study's own analysis went as follows. Nucleated cell counts per sample were estimated from amplification of reference gene primers within the assay. To quantify the absolute abundance of each unique TCRbeta CDR3 rearrangement, sequence reads were collapsed and filtered. Productive Simpson clonality was computed per sample as the square root of Simpson's diversity index over productive rearrangements. TCRdb re-hosts the immuneACCESS table, in-frame sequences only. Its copies lack some clones; in the studies checked, an unresolved V gene accounts for under half of them, and the cause for the rest is not known. V, J and clone size are those of that table, while D and trimming were read from the DNA. In all, the sample holds tens of thousands of clones, and around 84% of those were seen once. 7.5% to 9.5% of the sample is taken by the ten largest.

To note about this clone: The antigen this receptor binds is unknown. One base away there is no much larger clone; base qualities are not given.

Germline trimming: 5 bases from V, 4 bases from J; junction bases outside gene matches: 6. Counted from cysteine to phenylalanine, this CDR3 has 14 amino acids. The read is trimmed to its CDR3 DNA, 42 bases read in frame from base 1. From a lookup of the germline V gene, CDR1 and CDR2 are MDHEN and SYDVKM. Whole blood was collected in K2EDTA tubes by collaborating institutions according to the institutions' own protocols. Collaborator samples were shipped for TCRbeta analysis as frozen whole blood, isolated PBMCs, or DNA extracted from either sample type. Sequencing was performed on peripheral blood. The sequence is built from TRBV28 and TRBJ1-2; 8 central bases correspond to TRBD1. The TCR originated in a man older than 75 with active or convalescent COVID-19. The CDR3 is CASSQDRGGYGYTF. The nucleotide sequence is given as TGTGCCAGCAGTCAAGACAGGGGTGGCTATGGCTACACCTTC.